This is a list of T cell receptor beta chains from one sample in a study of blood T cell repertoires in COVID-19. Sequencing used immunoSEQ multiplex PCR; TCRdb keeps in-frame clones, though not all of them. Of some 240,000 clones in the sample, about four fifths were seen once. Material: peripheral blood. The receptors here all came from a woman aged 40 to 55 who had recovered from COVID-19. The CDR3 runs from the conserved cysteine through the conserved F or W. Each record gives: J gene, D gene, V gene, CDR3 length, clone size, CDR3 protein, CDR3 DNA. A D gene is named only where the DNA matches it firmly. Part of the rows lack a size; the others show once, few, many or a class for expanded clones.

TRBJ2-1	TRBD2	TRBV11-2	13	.	CASSFGGRNEQFF	TGTGCCAGCAGCTTCGGGGGGAGGAATGAGCAGTTCTTC
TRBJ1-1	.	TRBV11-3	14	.	CASSFGGEGSEAFF	TGTGCCAGCAGCTTTGGCGGGGAGGGGTCTGAAGCTTTCTTT
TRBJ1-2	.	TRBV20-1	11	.	CSARQGYGYTF	TGCAGTGCTAGACAGGGGTATGGCTACACCTTC
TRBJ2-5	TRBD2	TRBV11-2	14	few	CASGSRREEETQYF	TGTGCCAGCGGCTCCCGGCGGGAGGAAGAGACCCAGTACTTC
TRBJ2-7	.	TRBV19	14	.	CASSMAGSLHEQYF	TGTGCCAGTAGTATGGCAGGGTCTCTCCACGAGCAGTACTTC
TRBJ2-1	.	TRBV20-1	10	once	CSARDIEQFF	TGCAGTGCTAGAGATATTGAGCAGTTCTTC
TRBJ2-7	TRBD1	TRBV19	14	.	CASSRTGVSYEQYF	TGTGCCAGTAGTCGGACAGGGGTCTCCTACGAGCAGTACTTC
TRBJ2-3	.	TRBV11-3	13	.	CASSLVPRDTQYF	TGTGCCAGCAGCCTGGTCCCGCGGGATACGCAGTATTTT
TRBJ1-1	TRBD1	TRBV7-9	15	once	CASSSSTGVKAEAFF	TGTGCCAGCAGCTCCTCGACAGGGGTTAAGGCTGAAGCTTTCTTT
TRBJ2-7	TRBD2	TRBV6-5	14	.	CASTLSGGSYEQYF	TGTGCCAGCACACTGAGCGGGGGCTCCTACGAGCAGTACTTC
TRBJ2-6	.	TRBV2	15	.	CASSEWSSGANVLTF	TGTGCCAGCAGTGAATGGAGCTCTGGGGCCAACGTCCTGACTTTC
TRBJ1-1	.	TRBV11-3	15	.	CASSLGPRLDTEAFF	TGTGCCAGCAGCTTGGGCCCCCGTTTGGACACTGAAGCTTTCTTT
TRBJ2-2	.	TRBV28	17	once	CASSFAPVGLYPGELFF	TGTGCCAGCAGTTTCGCGCCCGTGGGGCTCTATCCCGGGGAGCTGTTTTTT
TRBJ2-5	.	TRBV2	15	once	CASSVSAQGQETQYF	TGTGCCAGCAGTGTCTCAGCCCAGGGTCAAGAGACCCAGTACTTC
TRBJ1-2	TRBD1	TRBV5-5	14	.	CASSRTGANYGYTF	TGTGCCAGCAGCCGGACAGGGGCAAACTATGGCTACACCTTC
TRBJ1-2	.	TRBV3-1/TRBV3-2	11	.	CASSWVRGYTF	TGTGCCAGCAGCTGGGTGAGGGGCTACACCTTC
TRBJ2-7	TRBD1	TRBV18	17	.	CASSTHPSGQGNYEQYF	TGTGCCAGCTCAACACATCCGTCGGGACAGGGGAACTACGAGCAGTACTTC
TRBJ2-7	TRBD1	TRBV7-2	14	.	CASSPGQGAYEQYF	TGTGCCAGCAGCCCGGGACAGGGGGCCTACGAGCAGTACTTC
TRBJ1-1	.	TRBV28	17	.	CASSPRARTPSNTEAFF	TGTGCCAGCAGTCCCCGCGCCCGGACACCTTCGAACACTGAAGCTTTCTTT
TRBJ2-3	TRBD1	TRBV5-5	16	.	CASSLRGTGMVDTQYF	TGTGCCAGCAGCTTAAGGGGGACAGGGATGGTGGATACGCAGTATTTT
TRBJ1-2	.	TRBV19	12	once	CATQAEYYGYTF	TGTGCCACTCAGGCAGAATACTATGGCTACACCTTC
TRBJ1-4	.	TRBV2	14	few	CASSEGGTGEKLFF	TGTGCCAGCAGCGAGGGGGGGACCGGGGAAAAACTGTTTTTT
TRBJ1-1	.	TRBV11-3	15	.	CASSPGSVQNTEAFF	TGTGCCAGCAGCCCAGGGTCGGTTCAGAACACTGAAGCTTTCTTT
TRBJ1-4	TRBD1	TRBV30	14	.	CAWTTGGVNEKLFF	TGTGCCTGGACCACAGGGGGCGTTAATGAAAAACTGTTTTTT
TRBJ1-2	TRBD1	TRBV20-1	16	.	CSASRSGTGVNYGYTF	TGCAGTGCTAGTCGTAGCGGGACAGGGGTTAACTATGGCTACACCTTC
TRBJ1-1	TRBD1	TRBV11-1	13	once	CASSPLGGFEAFF	TGTGCCAGCAGCCCCCTAGGGGGCTTTGAAGCTTTCTTT
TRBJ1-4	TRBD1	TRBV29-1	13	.	CSVMGQGAVKLFF	TGCAGCGTTATGGGACAGGGGGCCGTAAAACTGTTTTTT
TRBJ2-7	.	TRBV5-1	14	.	CASSLAGRGYEQYF	TGCGCCAGCAGCTTGGCCGGCAGGGGCTACGAGCAGTACTTC
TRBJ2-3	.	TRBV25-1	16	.	CASSEYGQGYPDTQYF	TGTGCCAGCAGTGAATACGGGCAGGGATACCCGGATACGCAGTATTTT
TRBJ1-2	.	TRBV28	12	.	CASSLGQRGYTF	TGTGCCAGCAGTCTTGGACAGCGCGGCTACACCTTC
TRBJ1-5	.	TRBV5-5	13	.	CASSDIRGQPQHF	TGTGCCAGCAGCGATATAAGGGGTCAGCCCCAGCATTTT
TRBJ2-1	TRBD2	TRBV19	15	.	CASSIKRTSGNEQFF	TGTGCCAGTAGTATAAAAAGGACTAGCGGGAATGAGCAGTTCTTC
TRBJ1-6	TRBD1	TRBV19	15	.	CASSVGTGVNSPLHF	TGTGCCAGTAGTGTCGGGACAGGGGTTAATTCACCCCTCCACTTT
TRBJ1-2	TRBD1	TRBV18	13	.	CASSSGQDGGYTF	TGTGCCAGCTCATCCGGACAGGACGGTGGCTACACCTTC
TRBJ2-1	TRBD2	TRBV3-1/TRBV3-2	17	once	CASSPFGAGGQFNEQFF	TGTGCCAGCAGCCCCTTCGGGGCGGGGGGGCAATTCAATGAGCAGTTCTTC
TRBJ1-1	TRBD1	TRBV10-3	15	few	CAISPTGTGNTEAFF	TGTGCCATCAGTCCTACCGGGACAGGAAACACTGAAGCTTTCTTT
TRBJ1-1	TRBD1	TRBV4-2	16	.	CASSQDLRGRDTEAFF	TGTGCCAGCAGCCAAGATCTGAGGGGGCGGGACACTGAAGCTTTCTTT
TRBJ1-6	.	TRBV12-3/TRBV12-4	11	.	CASGQDSPLHF	TGTGCCAGCGGTCAGGATTCACCCCTCCACTTT
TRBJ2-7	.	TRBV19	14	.	CASSPGIHLGEQYF	TGTGCCAGTAGTCCAGGGATCCACTTAGGAGAGCAGTACTTC
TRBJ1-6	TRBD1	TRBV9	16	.	CASSAAGGSYNSPLHF	TGTGCCAGCAGCGCCGCAGGGGGCTCCTATAATTCACCCCTCCACTTT
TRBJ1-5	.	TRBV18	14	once	CASSPSQSEQPQHF	TGTGCCAGCTCACCTAGCCAGAGCGAGCAGCCCCAGCATTTT
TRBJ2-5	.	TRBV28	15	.	CASSFSRPHGETQYF	TGTGCCAGCAGTTTTTCGCGGCCCCACGGCGAGACCCAGTACTTC
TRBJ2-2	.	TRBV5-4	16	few	CASSHEGSRNTGELFF	TGTGCCAGCAGCCATGAGGGTAGCCGAAACACCGGGGAGCTGTTTTTT
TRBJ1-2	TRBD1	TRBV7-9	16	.	CASSPYSRDRGLGYTF	TGTGCCAGCAGCCCCTACTCTAGGGACAGGGGGCTTGGCTACACCTTC